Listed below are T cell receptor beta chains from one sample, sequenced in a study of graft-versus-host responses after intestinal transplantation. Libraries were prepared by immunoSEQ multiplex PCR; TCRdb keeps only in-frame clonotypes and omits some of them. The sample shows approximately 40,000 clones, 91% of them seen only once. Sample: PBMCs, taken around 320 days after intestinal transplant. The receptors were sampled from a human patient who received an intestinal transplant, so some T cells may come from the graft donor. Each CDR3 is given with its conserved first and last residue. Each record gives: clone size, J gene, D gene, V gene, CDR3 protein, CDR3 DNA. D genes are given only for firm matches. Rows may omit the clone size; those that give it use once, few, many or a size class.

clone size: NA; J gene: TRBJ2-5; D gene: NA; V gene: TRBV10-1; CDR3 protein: CARASTEEETQYF; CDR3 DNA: TGCGCCAGGGCCTCGACAGAAGAGGAGACCCAGTACTTC
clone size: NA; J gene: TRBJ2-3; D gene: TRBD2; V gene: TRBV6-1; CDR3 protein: CASSSLAGVTDTQYF; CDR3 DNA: TGTGCCAGCAGTTCACTAGCGGGAGTTACAGATACGCAGTATTTT
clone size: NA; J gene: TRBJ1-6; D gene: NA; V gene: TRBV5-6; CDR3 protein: CASSLGRKLGSYNSPLHF; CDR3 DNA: TGTGCCAGCAGCTTGGGACGGAAACTAGGCTCCTATAATTCACCCCTCCACTTT
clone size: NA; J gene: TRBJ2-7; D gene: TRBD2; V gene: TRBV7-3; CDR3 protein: CASSLNPPSGSHYYEQYF; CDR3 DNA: TGTGCCAGCAGCTTAAACCCCCCTAGCGGGAGTCACTACTACGAGCAGTACTTC
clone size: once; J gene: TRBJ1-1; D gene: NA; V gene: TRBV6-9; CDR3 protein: CASTDLGTEAFF; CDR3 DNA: TGTGCCAGCACCGACCTGGGCACTGAAGCTTTCTTT
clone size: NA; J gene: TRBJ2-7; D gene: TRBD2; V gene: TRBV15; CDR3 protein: CATSEAGGSSYEQYF; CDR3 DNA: TGTGCCACCAGCGAAGCGGGAGGTTCCTCCTACGAGCAGTACTTC
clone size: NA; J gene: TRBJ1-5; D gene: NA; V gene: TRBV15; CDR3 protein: CATSRDEIGGNQPQHF; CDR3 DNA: TGTGCCACCAGCAGAGATGAAATAGGGGGGAATCAGCCCCAGCATTTT
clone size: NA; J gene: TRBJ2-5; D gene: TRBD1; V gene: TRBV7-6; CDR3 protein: CASSLNRGRETQYF; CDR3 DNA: TGTGCCAGCAGCTTAAACAGGGGCCGAGAGACCCAGTACTTC
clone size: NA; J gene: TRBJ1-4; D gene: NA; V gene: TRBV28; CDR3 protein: CASSTRVRANEKLFF; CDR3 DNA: TGTGCCAGCAGTACCAGGGTTAGGGCTAATGAAAAACTGTTTTTT
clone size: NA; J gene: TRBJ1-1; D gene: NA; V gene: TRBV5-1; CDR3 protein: CASSLERAGATEAFF; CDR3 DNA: TGCGCCAGCAGCTTGGAGAGGGCCGGGGCCACTGAAGCTTTCTTT
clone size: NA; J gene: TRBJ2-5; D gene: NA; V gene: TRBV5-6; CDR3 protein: CASSLQGRITDQETQYF; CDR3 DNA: TGTGCCAGCAGCTTACAAGGACGAATTACAGACCAAGAGACCCAGTACTTC
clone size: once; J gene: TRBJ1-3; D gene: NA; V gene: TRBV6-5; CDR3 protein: CASNKIRGSGNTIYF; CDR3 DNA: TGTGCCAGCAATAAGATCCGGGGCTCTGGAAACACCATATATTTT
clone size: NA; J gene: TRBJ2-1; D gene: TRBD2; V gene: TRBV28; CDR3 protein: CASSFIASGYNEQFF; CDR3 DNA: TGTGCCAGCAGTTTTATCGCTAGCGGGTACAATGAGCAGTTCTTC
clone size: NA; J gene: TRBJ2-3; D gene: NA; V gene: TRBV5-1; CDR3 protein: CASSPPQDARDTQYF; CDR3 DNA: TGCGCCAGCAGCCCTCCACAGGATGCACGAGATACGCAGTATTTT
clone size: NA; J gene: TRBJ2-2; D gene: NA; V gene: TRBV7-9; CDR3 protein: CASRPGEARPGELFF; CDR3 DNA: TGTGCCAGCAGGCCAGGGGAGGCCCGCCCCGGGGAGCTGTTTTTT
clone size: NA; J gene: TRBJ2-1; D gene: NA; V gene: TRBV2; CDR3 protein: CASSEDKGFF; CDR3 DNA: TGTGCCAGCAGTGAAGACAAAGGCTTCTTC
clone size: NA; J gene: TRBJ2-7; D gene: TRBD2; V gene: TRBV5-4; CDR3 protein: CASSLTSGGAYEQYF; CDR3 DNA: TGTGCCAGCAGCCTGACTAGCGGGGGTGCCTACGAGCAGTACTTC
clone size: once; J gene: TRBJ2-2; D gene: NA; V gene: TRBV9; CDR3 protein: CASTGHGNTGELFF; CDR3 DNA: TGTGCCAGCACGGGACACGGGAACACCGGGGAGCTGTTTTTT
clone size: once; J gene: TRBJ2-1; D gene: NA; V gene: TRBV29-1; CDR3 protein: CSVERGKNNEQFF; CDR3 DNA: TGCAGCGTTGAAAGGGGTAAGAACAATGAGCAGTTCTTC
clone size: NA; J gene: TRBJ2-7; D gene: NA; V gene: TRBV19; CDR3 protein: CATIGPSYEQYF; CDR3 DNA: TGTGCCACCATCGGTCCCTCCTACGAGCAGTACTTC
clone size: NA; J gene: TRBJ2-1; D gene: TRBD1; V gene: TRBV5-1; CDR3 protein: CASSFPFIAGQGLWRPNNEQFF; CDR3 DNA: TGCGCCAGCAGCTTCCCTTTTATAGCGGGACAGGGGTTGTGGAGGCCTAACAATGAGCAGTTCTTC
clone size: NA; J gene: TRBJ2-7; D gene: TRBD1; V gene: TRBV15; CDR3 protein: CATSIGTGGYEQYF; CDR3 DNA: TGTGCCACCAGCATAGGGACAGGGGGCTACGAGCAGTACTTC
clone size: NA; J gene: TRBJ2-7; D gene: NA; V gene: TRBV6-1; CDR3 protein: CASSEAAGPSSYEQYF; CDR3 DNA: TGTGCCAGCAGTGAAGCGGCCGGCCCGTCCTCCTACGAGCAGTACTTC
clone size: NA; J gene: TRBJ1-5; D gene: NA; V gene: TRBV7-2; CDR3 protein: CASSLTGISNQPQHF; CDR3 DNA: TGTGCCAGCAGCTTAACAGGGATTAGCAATCAGCCCCAGCATTTT
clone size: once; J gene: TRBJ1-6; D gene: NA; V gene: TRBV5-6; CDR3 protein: CASSLLGRSPLHF; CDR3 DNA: TGTGCCAGCAGCTTGCTTGGCCGGTCACCCCTCCACTTT
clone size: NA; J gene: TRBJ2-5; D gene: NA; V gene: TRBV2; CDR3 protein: CASSELRGETQYF; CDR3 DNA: TGTGCCAGCAGTGAACTGCGTGGCGAGACCCAGTACTTC
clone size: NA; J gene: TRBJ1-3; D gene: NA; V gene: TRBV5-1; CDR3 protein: CASSLVSRDTRSGNTIYF; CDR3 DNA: TGCGCCAGCAGCTTGGTCAGCCGGGATACCAGGTCTGGAAACACCATATATTTT
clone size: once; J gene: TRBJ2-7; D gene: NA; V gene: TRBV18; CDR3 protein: CASSREVSTSYEQYF; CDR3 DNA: TGTGCCAGCTCAAGGGAGGTCAGTACCTCCTACGAGCAGTACTTC
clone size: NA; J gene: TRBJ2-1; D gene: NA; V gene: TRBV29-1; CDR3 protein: CSVDARDKHYNEQFF; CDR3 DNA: TGCAGCGTTGACGCTCGGGACAAACACTACAATGAGCAGTTCTTC
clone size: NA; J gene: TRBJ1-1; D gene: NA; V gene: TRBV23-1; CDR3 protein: CASSPQGPENTEAFF; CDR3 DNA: TGCGCCAGCAGTCCCCAAGGGCCAGAGAACACTGAAGCTTTCTTT
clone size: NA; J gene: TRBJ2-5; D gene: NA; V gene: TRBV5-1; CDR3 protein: CASSLGLQETQYF; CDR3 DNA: TGCGCCAGCAGCTTGGGACTTCAAGAGACCCAGTACTTC
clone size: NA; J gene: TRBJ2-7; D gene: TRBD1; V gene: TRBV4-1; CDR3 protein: CASSQDEAGGGEQYF; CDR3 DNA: TGCGCCAGCAGCCAAGATGAGGCAGGGGGTGGCGAGCAGTACTTC
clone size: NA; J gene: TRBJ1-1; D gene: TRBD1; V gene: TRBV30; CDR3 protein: CAWSFRGDTEAFF; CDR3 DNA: TGTGCCTGGAGTTTCAGGGGGGACACTGAAGCTTTCTTT
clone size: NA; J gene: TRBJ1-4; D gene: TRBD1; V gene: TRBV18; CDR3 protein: CASSPRAGTGFATNEKLFF; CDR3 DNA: TGTGCCAGCTCACCCCGGGCGGGGACAGGTTTCGCAACTAATGAAAAACTGTTTTTT
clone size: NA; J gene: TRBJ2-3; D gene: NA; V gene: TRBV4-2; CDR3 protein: CASSQLAPGTDTQYF; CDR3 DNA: TGTGCCAGCAGCCAACTAGCGCCCGGCACAGATACGCAGTATTTT
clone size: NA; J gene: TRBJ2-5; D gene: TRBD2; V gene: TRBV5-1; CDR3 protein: CASSFLAAYQETQYF; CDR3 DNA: TGCGCCAGCAGCTTTCTAGCGGCTTACCAAGAGACCCAGTACTTC
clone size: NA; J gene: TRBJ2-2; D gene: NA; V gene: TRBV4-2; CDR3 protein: CASSQGVYGSSMAGELFF; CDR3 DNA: TGTGCCAGCAGCCAAGGTGTATACGGGAGTTCAATGGCCGGGGAGCTGTTTTTT
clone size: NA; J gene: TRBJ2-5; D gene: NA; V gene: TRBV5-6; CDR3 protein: CASSFDRETQYF; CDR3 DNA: TGTGCCAGCAGCTTTGACAGGGAGACCCAGTACTTC
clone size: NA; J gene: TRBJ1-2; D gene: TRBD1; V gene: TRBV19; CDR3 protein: CASSPDRGRDGYTF; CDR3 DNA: TGTGCCAGTAGTCCAGACAGGGGGCGAGATGGCTACACCTTC
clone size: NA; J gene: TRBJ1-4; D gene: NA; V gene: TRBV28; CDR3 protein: CASSYSGAATNEKLFF; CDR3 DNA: TGTGCCAGCAGTTACTCGGGGGCAGCAACTAATGAAAAACTGTTTTTT
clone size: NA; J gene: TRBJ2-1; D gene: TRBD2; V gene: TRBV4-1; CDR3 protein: CASSQDQGGGVQLGQFF; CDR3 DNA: TGCGCCAGCAGCCAAGATCAAGGCGGGGGAGTGCAGCTGGGGCAGTTCTTC
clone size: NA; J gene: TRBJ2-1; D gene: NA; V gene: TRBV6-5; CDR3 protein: CASSPLGPNNEQFF; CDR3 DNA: TGTGCCAGCAGCCCCTTGGGACCCAACAATGAGCAGTTCTTC
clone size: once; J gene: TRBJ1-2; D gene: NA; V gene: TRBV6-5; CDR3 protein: CATIKGLGANYGYTF; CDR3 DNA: TGTGCCACCATCAAAGGGCTGGGGGCGAACTATGGCTACACCTTC
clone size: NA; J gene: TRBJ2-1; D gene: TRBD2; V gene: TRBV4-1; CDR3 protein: CASKPGLATNNEQFF; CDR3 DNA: TGCGCCAGCAAACCAGGACTAGCGACCAACAATGAGCAGTTCTTC
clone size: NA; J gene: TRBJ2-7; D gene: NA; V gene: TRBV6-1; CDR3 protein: CASSVARGPAYEQYF; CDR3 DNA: TGTGCCAGCAGTGTTGCCCGGGGGCCCGCCTACGAGCAGTACTTC
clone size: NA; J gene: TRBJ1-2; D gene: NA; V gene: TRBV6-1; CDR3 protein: CASSEVSGSYGYTF; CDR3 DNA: TGTGCCAGCAGTGAAGTTTCAGGGTCATATGGCTACACCTTC
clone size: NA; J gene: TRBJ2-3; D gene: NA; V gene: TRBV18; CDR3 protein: CASSPPVLTDTQYF; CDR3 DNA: TGTGCCAGCTCACCGCCGGTACTCACAGATACGCAGTATTTT
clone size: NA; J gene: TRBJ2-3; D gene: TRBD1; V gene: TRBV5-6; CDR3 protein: CASSLSQGAGTDTQYF; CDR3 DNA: TGTGCCAGCAGCTTGTCCCAGGGGGCCGGCACAGATACGCAGTATTTT
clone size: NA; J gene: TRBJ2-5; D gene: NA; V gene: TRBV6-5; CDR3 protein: CASSSSFQETQYF; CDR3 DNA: TGTGCCAGCAGTTCTAGCTTCCAAGAGACCCAGTACTTC
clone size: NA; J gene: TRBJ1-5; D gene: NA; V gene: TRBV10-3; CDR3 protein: CAISVGGDQPQHF; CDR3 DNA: TGTGCCATCAGTGTGGGGGGGGATCAGCCCCAGCATTTT
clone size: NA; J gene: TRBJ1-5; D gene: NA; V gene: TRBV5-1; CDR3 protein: CASSPVLFPNHQPQHF; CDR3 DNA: TGCGCCAGCAGCCCGGTCCTTTTTCCTAACCATCAGCCCCAGCATTTT
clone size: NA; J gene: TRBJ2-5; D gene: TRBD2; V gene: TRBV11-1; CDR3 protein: CASSLRIAGAIQETQYF; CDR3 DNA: TGTGCCAGCAGCCTCCGAATAGCGGGGGCGATCCAAGAGACCCAGTACTTC
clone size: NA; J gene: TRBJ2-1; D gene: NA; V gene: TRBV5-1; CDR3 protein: CASSLGARGEQFF; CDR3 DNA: TGCGCCAGCAGCTTAGGGGCGAGAGGTGAGCAGTTCTTC
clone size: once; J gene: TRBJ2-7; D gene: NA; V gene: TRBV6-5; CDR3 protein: CASSYMGPDEQYF; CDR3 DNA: TGTGCCAGCAGTTACATGGGACCTGACGAGCAGTACTTC
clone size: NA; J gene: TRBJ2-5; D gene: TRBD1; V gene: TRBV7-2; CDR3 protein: CASSTDRGRRETQYF; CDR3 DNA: TGTGCCAGCAGCACGGACAGGGGGCGCAGGGAGACCCAGTACTTC
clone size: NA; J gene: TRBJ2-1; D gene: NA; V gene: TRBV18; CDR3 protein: CASSATQGGNEQFF; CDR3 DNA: TGTGCCAGCTCAGCGACACAGGGGGGGAATGAGCAGTTCTTC
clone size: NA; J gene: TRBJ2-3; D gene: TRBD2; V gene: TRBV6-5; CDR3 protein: CASSYSLAGSTDTQYF; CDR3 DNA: TGTGCCAGCAGTTACTCGCTAGCGGGGAGCACAGATACGCAGTATTTT
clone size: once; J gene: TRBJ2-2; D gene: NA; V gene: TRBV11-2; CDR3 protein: CASSHYTGELFF; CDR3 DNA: TGTGCCAGCAGCCATTACACCGGGGAGCTGTTTTTT
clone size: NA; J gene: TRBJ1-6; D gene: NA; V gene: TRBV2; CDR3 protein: CASSEGNSPLHF; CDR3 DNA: TGTGCCAGCAGTGAGGGGAATTCACCCCTCCACTTT